This T cell receptor beta chain was recovered during a study of shared clonotypes between healthy human individuals. Repertoires were generated with immunoSEQ multiplex PCR, while TCRdb's copy carries only in-frame clones and drops some. The sample shows under 1,100,000 clones, approximately 72% of them seen only once. None of the donors, who were healthy HIV-negative adults, had recently had acute infections or vaccinations. The split of CD4+ cells yielded CD45RA+ naive and CD45RA-negative memory subsets. The length of the CDR3 is 15 residues. The V and J ends lost 7 bases and 2 bases, in that order; junction bases with no gene match: 9. Germline values: CDR1 ENHRY, CDR2 SYGVKD.

The chain couples TRBV10-3 to TRBJ2-3; 7 bases match TRBD2. The receptor's source is a man aged 18 to 29 in good health. Sequencing was performed on memory CD4+ T cells sorted from blood. The subset denotes: CD45RA-negative fraction. The CDR3 protein is CAITQTGLPTDTQYF. CDR3 coding DNA: TGTGCCATCACCCAGACGGGACTACCCACAGATACGCAGTATTTT.